Each of the 7 T cell receptor beta chains below was sequenced from the same sample in a study of cytomegalovirus exposure and HLA in healthy donors. 13 Jbeta primers and 60 Vbeta primers were used for the PCR. Using immunoSEQ multiplex PCR, the repertoire was profiled, and TCRdb retains in-frame clones only, with some absent. The table lists some 80,000 clones, about 78% of them singletons. What was sequenced was PBMCs. These receptors were taken from a man aged 35-49 years in good health and CMV-seronegative.

This clone was seen a few times. The gene calls are TRBV19 and TRBJ1-4; no reliable D call. The CDR3 runs to 12 residues. Trimming took 9 bases from V and 15 from J, leaving 20 bases between them. Germline values: CDR1 LNHDA, CDR2 SQIVND (reference sequence). CDR3 amino acids: CASDERSGLMFF. In DNA, the CDR3 is TGTGCCAGCGACGAGAGATCGGGATTGATGTTTTTT.

By sample fraction, this clone is medium-sized. The chain couples TRBV2 to TRBJ1-4; 10 bases are shared with TRBD1. Germline V lookup: CDR1 SNHLY, CDR2 FYNNEI. J lost 8 bases, V lost 5 bases, and 11 bases had no gene match. The CDR3 sequence is 16 residues long. CDR3 in amino acids: CASSRQPTGGTEKLFF. CDR3 DNA sequence: TGTGCCAGCAGTCGACAACCGACAGGGGGCACCGAAAAACTGTTTTTT.

The V gene is TRBV2, the J gene TRBJ2-3; a weak D match, TRBD2 (5 bases). Germline V gives CDR1 SNHLY, CDR2 FYNNEI. This CDR3 region has 13 residues. V was pared by 6 bases and J by 3 bases, with 10 bases between. CDR3 DNA: TGTGCCAGCAGCGCCGGGGTTACAGATACGCAGTATTTT. This gives the protein CASSAGVTDTQYF.

The chain links TRBV7-2 to TRBJ2-1; maybe TRBD2 (6 bases). This CDR3 comprises 13 residues. V was shortened by 4 bases and J by 4 bases, with 8 bases between the two germline ends. Per germline, CDR1 SGHTA and CDR2 FQGNSA. The CDR3 DNA follows: TGTGCCAGCAGCTCCGGGACTTACAATGAGCAGTTCTTC. This sequence encodes CASSSGTYNEQFF.

This chain joins TRBV5-5 and TRBJ1-1; D is possibly TRBD1 (6 bases). The germline V gene encodes CDR1 SGHKS and CDR2 YYEKEE (reference sequence). This CDR3 has 12 residues. The ends were cut back, 6 bases at V and 7 bases at J, with 13 bases in the middle. The CDR3 protein is CASIRTAVEAFF. CDR3 nucleotide sequence: TGTGCCAGCATCAGGACAGCAGTTGAAGCTTTCTTT.

This rearrangement joins TRBV5-1 to TRBJ1-4; no definite D call. Germline-derived CDR1 and CDR2 are SGHRS and YFSETQ. V shed 1 base and J shed 8 bases, with 12 bases lying between them. The length of the CDR3 is 14 residues. The CDR3 sequence: CASSLPGYSEKLFF. In nucleotides, the CDR3 is TGCGCCAGCAGCTTGCCGGGATACTCCGAAAAACTGTTTTTT. The full variable domain, with the rest looked up from reference TRBV5-1 and TRBJ1-4, is KAGVTQTPRYLIKTRGQQVTLSCSPISGHRSVSWYQQTPGQGLQFLFEYFSETQRNKGNFPGRFSGRQFSNSRSEMNVSTLELGDSALYLCASSLPGYSEKLFFGSGTQLSVL.

V usage is TRBV5-4 and J usage is TRBJ1-1; weak D call: TRBD1 (5 bases). V lost 0 bases, J lost 9 bases, and 12 bases lay in between. Germline values: CDR1 SGHNT, CDR2 YYREEE (reference sequence). CDR3 length equals 13 residues. Written as DNA, the CDR3 is TGTGCCAGCAGCTTGGACCAGGGCGATCAAGCTTTCTTT. Translating it yields CASSLDQGDQAFF.